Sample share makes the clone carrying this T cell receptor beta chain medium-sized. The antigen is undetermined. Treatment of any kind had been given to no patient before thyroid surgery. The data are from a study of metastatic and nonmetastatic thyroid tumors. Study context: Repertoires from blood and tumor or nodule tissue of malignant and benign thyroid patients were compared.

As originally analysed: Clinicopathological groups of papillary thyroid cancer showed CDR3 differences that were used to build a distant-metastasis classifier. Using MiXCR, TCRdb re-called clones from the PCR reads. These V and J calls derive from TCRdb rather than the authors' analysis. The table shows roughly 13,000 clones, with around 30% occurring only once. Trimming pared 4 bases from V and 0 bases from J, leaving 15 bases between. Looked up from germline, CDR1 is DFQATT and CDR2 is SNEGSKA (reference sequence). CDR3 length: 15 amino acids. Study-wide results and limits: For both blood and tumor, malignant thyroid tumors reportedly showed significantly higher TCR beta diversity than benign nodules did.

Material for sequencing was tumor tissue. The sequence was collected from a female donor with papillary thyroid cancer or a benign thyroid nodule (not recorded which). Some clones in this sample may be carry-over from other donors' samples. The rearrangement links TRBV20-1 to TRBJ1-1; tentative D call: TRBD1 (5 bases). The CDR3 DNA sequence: TGCAGTGCTAAACCCCGAAGGGGAATGAACACTGAAGCTTTCTTT. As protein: CSAKPRRGMNTEAFF.